The 16 T cell receptor beta chains below were found in one sample sequenced in a study of T cells in Graves' hyperthyroidism and ophthalmopathy. TCR beta CDR3 regions were amplified from RNA. First-round RT-PCR of the TCR CDR3 relied on the HTBI primer set. Each CDR3 protein gets one entry after TCRdb re-called the multiplex PCR reads with MiXCR. The sample includes 690,000 or so distinct CDR3 sequences, 15% to 20% of them seen just once. Material: blood. All receptors come from a woman between 45 and 60 years old with Graves' hyperthyroidism that later progressed to Graves' ophthalmopathy.

There are many counts of this clonotype. The V and J genes are TRBV3-1 and TRBJ1-2, with D perhaps TRBD1 (5 bases). CDR1 LGHDT and CDR2 YNNKEL come from the germline V gene (reference sequence). V dropped 2 bases and J dropped 4 bases, with 11 bases sitting between them. This CDR3 spans 14 amino acids. The CDR3 region has the DNA TGTGCCAGCAGCCAATCACCGGGACCCTATGGCTACACCTTC. Encoded protein: CASSQSPGPYGYTF. Full variable domain (outside the CDR3, taken from reference TRBV3-1 and TRBJ1-2): DTAVSQTPKYLVTQMGNDKSIKCEQNLGHDTMYWYKQDSKKFLKIMFSYNNKELIINETVPNRFSPKSPDKAHLNLHINSLELGDSAVYFCASSQSPGPYGYTFGSGTRLTVV.

This clonotype has a count of ten or more. The V and J genes are TRBV2 and TRBJ2-1; 10 nucleotides align to TRBD2. Germline values: CDR1 SNHLY, CDR2 FYNNEI. V was clipped by 1 base and J by 8 bases; unmatched bases: 14. The CDR3 extends over 18 amino acids. The CDR3 sequence: CASSEVFGLAGEVYEQFF. The DNA for the CDR3 is TGTGCCAGCAGTGAAGTGTTTGGGCTAGCGGGGGAGGTCTATGAGCAGTTCTTC.

In this sample, this clonotype turned up a few times. The chain is built from TRBV2 and TRBJ2-4; TRBD2 matches 8 bases. J gave up 8 bases and V 3 bases, and 12 bases lay outside the gene matches. This CDR3 has 16 residues. The germline CDR1 and CDR2 sequences are SNHLY and FYNNEI. DNA for the CDR3: TGTGCCAGCAGTGAGTCTCGGGGGGGCCGAGGCGACATTCAGTACTTC. Translation gives CASSESRGGRGDIQYF.

The J gene is TRBJ1-2, the V gene TRBV20-1; D may be TRBD1 (5 bases). Germline loops: CDR1 DFQATT, CDR2 SNEGSKA (reference sequence). CDR3 length equals 12 residues. V shed 8 bases and J shed 3 bases, with 13 bases lying between them. In nucleotides, the CDR3 is TGCAGTCGGGGACCGATAGACTATGGCTACACCTTC. Residues: CSRGPIDYGYTF.

The chain recombines TRBV14 with TRBJ1-3; possible D gene TRBD1, 5 bases. Germline V gene sequence: CDR1 SGHDN, CDR2 FVKESK. The CDR3 sequence is 16 residues long. V lost 3 bases and J lost 0, with 12 bases in between. The DNA of the CDR3 is TGTGCCAGCAGCCAGGACATCTCCCTCTCTGGAAACACCATATATTTT. Translated, it gives CASSQDISLSGNTIYF.

This clonotype has only a few counts. This sequence joins TRBV4-1 and TRBJ2-3; D is unresolved. Trimming pared 5 bases from V and 2 bases from J, leaving 11 bases between. Germline V gene sequence: CDR1 MGHRA, CDR2 YSYEKL. The CDR3 has 14 residues. Here the CDR3 reads CASSWGQTTDTQYF. In DNA form, the CDR3 reads TGCGCCAGCAGCTGGGGTCAGACCACAGATACGCAGTATTTT.

This clonotype was seen more than once but under ten times. The genes are TRBV5-1 and TRBJ1-2, with D uncertain. The germline V gene has CDR1 SGHRS and CDR2 YFSETQ. This CDR3 spans 17 amino acids. V lost 0 bases to trimming and J lost 1 base, with 16 bases between them. The CDR3 nucleotides are TGCGCCAGCAGCTTGGGATTTCTAACAGCGAATAACTATGGCTACACCTTC. This sequence encodes CASSLGFLTANNYGYTF.

This clonotype was observed at least ten times. The chain joins TRBV20-1 to TRBJ2-7; 11 bases are a match to TRBD1. CDR1 is DFQATT, CDR2 SNEGSKA, per germline (reference sequence). The CDR3 runs to 14 residues. V lost 3 bases, J lost 3 bases, and 4 bases stayed unmatched. The CDR3 here is CSARPGQGVYEQYF. The CDR3 DNA reads TGCAGTGCTAGGCCGGGACAGGGGGTCTACGAGCAGTACTTC.

This clonotype was detected many times. The chain couples TRBV6-1 to TRBJ1-2, with 7 bases lining up with TRBD1. Germline V lookup: CDR1 MNHNS, CDR2 SASEGT. The V segment lost 1 base and the J segment 7 bases; nucleotides outside the gene matches: 3. CDR3 length: 13 amino acids. The CDR3 DNA reads TGTGCCAGCAGTGAAGTGACAGGGCCTGGCTACACCTTC. Its protein product is CASSEVTGPGYTF.

V usage is TRBV5-6 and J usage is TRBJ2-1, with unresolved D. Germline values: CDR1 SGHDT, CDR2 YYEEEE. CDR3 length: 14 residues. V lost 1 base and J lost 7, with 12 bases in between. The CDR3 coding sequence is TGTGCCAGCAGCTTGTATGGCGATGCTAATGAGCAGTTCTTC. Amino acids: CASSLYGDANEQFF.

In this sample, this clonotype turned up a few times. This sequence joins TRBV4-1 and TRBJ2-3; possibly TRBD2 for D (6 bases). This CDR3 is 16 amino acids long. Germline V lookup: CDR1 MGHRA, CDR2 YSYEKL. The V end was cut by 0 bases, the J end by 0 bases, with 10 bases between. CDR3 sequence: CASSQDAGTSTDTQYF. The DNA for the CDR3 is TGCGCCAGCAGCCAAGATGCGGGAACTAGCACAGATACGCAGTATTTT.

This clonotype occurred a few times. Written as DNA, the CDR3 is TGTGCCATCAGTGTAGAGGAAAGGAACTATGGCTACACCTTC. Translating gives CAISVEERNYGYTF. The V call is TRBV10-3, the J call TRBJ1-2; D call uncertain. The CDR3 runs 14 residues. Germline CDR1 reads ENHRY; CDR2 reads SYGVKD. V shed 4 bases and J shed 2 bases, with 11 bases lying between them.

The chain carries TRBV5-1 and TRBJ2-3; perhaps TRBD1 as D (5 bases). The V gene lost 5 bases and the J gene lost 0 bases, with 13 bases spanning the gap. The germline V gene encodes CDR1 SGHRS and CDR2 YFSETQ. The CDR3 is made up of 15 amino acids. This CDR3 is CASSQTTVSTDTQYF. In DNA form, the CDR3 reads TGCGCCAGCAGTCAAACGACAGTCAGCACAGATACGCAGTATTTT. Combining the CDR3 with reference TRBV5-1 and TRBJ2-3 gives the whole variable domain KAGVTQTPRYLIKTRGQQVTLSCSPISGHRSVSWYQQTPGQGLQFLFEYFSETQRNKGNFPGRFSGRQFSNSRSEMNVSTLELGDSALYLCASSQTTVSTDTQYFGPGTRLTVL.

J is TRBJ2-3 and V is TRBV20-1, with 13 nucleotides matching TRBD2. In germline, CDR1 is DFQATT, CDR2 SNEGSKA (reference sequence). The CDR3 consists of 15 residues. Trimming at V came to 6 bases and at J to 6 bases, leaving 9 bases not matched to a gene. Here the CDR3 DNA reads TGCAGTGCCCTATCCGGGACTAGCGGGGCGGATACGCAGTATTTT. Translation: CSALSGTSGADTQYF.

V usage is TRBV6-4 and J usage is TRBJ1-1, with D hard to call. V gave up 6 bases and J gave up 4 bases, with 15 bases separating them. The CDR3 runs 14 residues. Germline assignment: CDR1 MRHNA and CDR2 SNTAGT. Here the CDR3 DNA reads TGTGCCAGCAGCGAAGGGCCTTTCCGCACTGAAGCTTTCTTT. Protein: CASSEGPFRTEAFF.

This clonotype was picked up a small number of times. J is TRBJ2-1 and V is TRBV7-9; 8 nucleotides agree with TRBD1. The CDR3 length is 15 residues. CDR1 is SEHNR and CDR2 is FQNEAQ in the germline V gene (reference sequence). The V segment lost 5 bases and the J segment 8 bases; nucleotides outside the gene matches: 11. CDR3 protein: CASSVMDREYYEQFF. The CDR3 coding sequence is TGTGCCAGCAGCGTCATGGACAGGGAGTATTATGAGCAGTTCTTC.